This record concerns one T cell receptor beta chain sequence. The data were taken from a study of blood T cell repertoires in COVID-19. Study-wide context: Whether acute or convalescent, the COVID-19 samples came from the United States, Italy and Spain. PBMCs, B-cell-depleted T cells, or T cells were the source of the cDNA or gDNA that made up the material.

As handled by the study authors: The assay estimated nucleated cells by amplifying reference gene primers. Measured with immunoSEQ multiplex PCR; TCRdb has only the in-frame clones, and not every one. Clone size and the V and J calls come from that table; the DNA yielded D and trimming. Seen here are under 300,000 clones, 75% to 85% observed once, and the top ten hold around 1.5%. Germline CDR1 and CDR2: SGHTA and FQGNSA. J lost 1 base, V lost 8 bases, and 10 bases had no gene match. The CDR3 loop spans 16 amino acids. The specimen sequenced was peripheral blood. This TCR was recovered from a woman between 40 and 55 years old who had recovered from COVID-19. This chain connects TRBV7-2 to TRBJ2-3, with TRBD2 matching 9 bases. The CDR3 sequence: CASGVSGGTGTDTQYF. In DNA, the CDR3 is TGTGCCAGCGGAGTTAGCGGGGGCACTGGCACAGATACGCAGTATTTT.